The 25 T cell receptor beta chains reported below all come from one sample, sequenced in a study of CD8 T cells in Susac syndrome. Reverse transcription of 0.5 to 1 ug RNA was performed with random hexamers. TCRdb used MiXCR to reprocess the immunoSEQ multiplex PCR reads, holding one entry per CDR3 protein. The profile shows over 100,000 distinct CDR3 sequences, around 93% of them singletons. Sequencing was performed on CD8+ T cells from PBMCs. The receptor source for this set is a human donor in good health.

The chain has TRBV29-1 and TRBJ2-1; D not certain. V lost 2 bases and J 8 bases, leaving 10 bases between the germline ends. This CDR3 is 12 amino acids long. Per germline, CDR1 SQVTM and CDR2 ANQGSEA. CDR3 in amino acids: CSVESGLDEQFF. The CDR3 DNA is TGCAGCGTTGAATCCGGGTTGGATGAGCAGTTCTTC.

This chain uses TRBV6-5 with TRBJ1-2; 12 positions match TRBD1. V lost 0 bases, J lost 4 bases, and 6 bases stayed unmatched. The CDR3 length is 17 residues. Germline CDR1 MNHEY, CDR2 SVGAGI. The chain's CDR3 is CASSYSRGQGALYGYTF. In DNA, the CDR3 is TGTGCCAGCAGTTACTCGAGGGGACAGGGGGCACTCTATGGCTACACCTTC.

This rearrangement joins TRBV3-1 to TRBJ1-1; D is uncertain. Trimming cost V 1 base and J 8 bases, with 20 bases left between them. Per germline, CDR1 LGHDT and CDR2 YNNKEL (reference sequence). This CDR3 spans 16 amino acids. The CDR3 nucleotides read TGTGCCAGCAGCCAAGTTTCGTTTTCCCGGGGTGAAGAAGCTTTCTTT. Amino acids: CASSQVSFSRGEEAFF.

This chain uses TRBV2 with TRBJ2-5; 7 bases map to TRBD1. The J segment lost 5 bases and the V segment lost 6 bases, leaving 6 bases of the junction unmatched. This CDR3 comprises 13 residues. Germline V CDR1 and CDR2: SNHLY, FYNNEI. CDR3 loop: CASSLQGWETQYF. In nucleotides, the CDR3 is TGTGCCAGCAGCTTACAGGGGTGGGAGACCCAGTACTTC.

This chain links TRBV7-9 with TRBJ2-1; 11 positions match TRBD2. CDR3 length equals 17 residues. Germline V gene sequence: CDR1 SEHNR, CDR2 FQNEAQ (reference sequence). The trim removed 1 base at V and 2 bases at J, leaving 4 bases unmatched. CDR3 bases: TGTGCCAGCAGCTTAGGCCTAGCGGGGGGTCCCTACAATGAGCAGTTCTTC. This gives the protein CASSLGLAGGPYNEQFF.

The rearrangement joins TRBV6-5 to TRBJ2-7; D gene ambiguous. The germline V gene encodes CDR1 MNHEY and CDR2 SVGAGI. With 7 bases removed from V and 6 bases from J, the gap between germline ends came to 19 bases. This CDR3 comprises 14 residues. CDR3 protein: CASIYGVGLGEQYF. DNA of the CDR3: TGTGCCAGCATTTATGGCGTGGGTCTAGGCGAGCAGTACTTC.

The chain recombines TRBV20-1 with TRBJ1-4; no clear D. V was trimmed by 1 base and J by 7 bases, leaving 10 bases between them. The CDR3 totals 13 residues. Germline CDR1 DFQATT, CDR2 SNEGSKA (reference sequence). The DNA for the CDR3 is TGCAGTGCTAGAGGGGGTGTGAGTGAAAAACTGTTTTTT. Translation: CSARGGVSEKLFF.

The V gene is TRBV3-1, the J gene TRBJ2-2; 12 bases are a match to TRBD2. CDR1 and CDR2 (germline): LGHDT, YNNKEL (reference sequence). With V trimmed by 2 bases and J by 10 bases, 5 bases remained unmatched. This CDR3 spans 15 amino acids. For the CDR3, the DNA is TGTGCCAGCAGCCAACTAGCGGGAGGGCCAGAGGAGCTGTTTTTT. It is translated as CASSQLAGGPEELFF. Full variable domain (remainder filled in from reference TRBV3-1 and TRBJ2-2): DTAVSQTPKYLVTQMGNDKSIKCEQNLGHDTMYWYKQDSKKFLKIMFSYNNKELIINETVPNRFSPKSPDKAHLNLHINSLELGDSAVYFCASSQLAGGPEELFFGEGSRLTVL.

CDR3 DNA sequence: TGTGCCAGCAGCTTGGTACAAGAGAGCCACACAGATACGCAGTATTTT. Its translation: CASSLVQESHTDTQYF. V is TRBV5-4 and J is TRBJ2-3, with unresolved D. Per the germline V gene, CDR1 is SGHNT and CDR2 is YYREEE (reference sequence). This CDR3 region has 16 residues. V was pared by 0 bases and J by 2 bases, with 13 bases between.

The chain employs TRBV7-9 and TRBJ2-3; TRBD2 aligns across 7 bases. With V trimmed by 3 bases and J by 0 bases, 6 bases remained unmatched. The CDR3 has 16 amino acids. Germline V gives CDR1 SEHNR, CDR2 FQNEAQ (reference sequence). CDR3 protein: CASSFGAGSSTDTQYF. For the CDR3, the DNA is TGTGCCAGCAGCTTCGGAGCGGGGTCTAGCACAGATACGCAGTATTTT.

In nucleotides, the CDR3 is TGTGCCAGCAGCCAAGAGTCGGGGGACACAGATACGCAGTATTTT. This translates into CASSQESGDTDTQYF. The gene calls are TRBV4-2 and TRBJ2-3; weak D call: TRBD2 (6 bases). Trimming took 0 bases from V and 2 from J, leaving 9 bases between them. The V gene's germline CDR1 is LGHNA and CDR2 YNFKEQ. This CDR3 spans 15 amino acids.

The gene calls are TRBV11-1 and TRBJ2-3; 10 bases line up with TRBD2. Germline assignment: CDR1 SGHAT and CDR2 FQDESV (reference sequence). With V trimmed by 3 bases and J by 4 bases, 19 bases remained unmatched. This CDR3 has 20 residues. The CDR3 spells CASSFLYPLAGGANADTQYF. The CDR3 nucleotides are TGTGCCAGCAGCTTCCTGTACCCTTTAGCGGGAGGCGCTAACGCAGATACGCAGTATTTT.

This sequence joins TRBV21-1 and TRBJ1-4. TRBV21-1 is a known pseudogene. The CDR3 runs 16 residues. The CDR3 DNA reads as TGTGCCAGCAGCAAGGGACGGGAGTCAACTAATGAAAAACTGTTTTTT. Its translation: CASSKGRESTNEKLFF.

The chain joins TRBV3-1 to TRBJ1-2; D remains ambiguous. CDR3 length equals 14 residues. Trimming removed 1 base from V and 3 bases from J, with 9 bases in between. Germline values: CDR1 LGHDT, CDR2 YNNKEL (reference sequence). In nucleotides, the CDR3 is TGTGCCAGCAGCCAAGCGGCGGGAGACTATGGCTACACCTTC. As protein: CASSQAAGDYGYTF. The variable domain in full, with the rest retrieved from reference TRBV3-1 and TRBJ1-2, is DTAVSQTPKYLVTQMGNDKSIKCEQNLGHDTMYWYKQDSKKFLKIMFSYNNKELIINETVPNRFSPKSPDKAHLNLHINSLELGDSAVYFCASSQAAGDYGYTFGSGTRLTVV.

The rearrangement links TRBV4-3 to TRBJ2-5; D unresolved. CDR1 and CDR2 (germline): LGHNA, YSLEER. This CDR3 region has 15 residues. Trimming removed 5 bases at V and 6 bases at J, with 19 bases between. The CDR3 reads CASSAKSGPTQTQYF. The CDR3 DNA reads as TGCGCCAGCAGCGCGAAGAGTGGACCGACCCAGACCCAGTACTTC.

V and J are TRBV5-1 and TRBJ2-1; D unresolved. V was cut by 4 bases and J by 0 bases, with 11 bases left in between. Germline CDR1 SGHRS, CDR2 YFSETQ. The CDR3 is 15 amino acids. This CDR3 is CASSPLAVSYNEQFF. CDR3 DNA: TGCGCCAGCAGCCCCTTAGCCGTCTCCTACAATGAGCAGTTCTTC.

This chain uses TRBV12-3 or TRBV12-4 with TRBJ2-1, with a tentative D call TRBD2 (6 bases). Trimming took off 6 bases at V and 9 bases at J, with 12 bases between the two ends. This CDR3 has 12 residues. Here the CDR3 reads CASRTGLTEQFF. In nucleotides, the CDR3 is TGTGCCAGCAGGACGGGACTCACTGAGCAGTTCTTC.

The genes are TRBV7-2 and TRBJ1-2; D not certain. CDR1 is SGHTA and CDR2 is FQGNSA in the germline V gene. The germline V and J ends were trimmed by 5 bases and 5 bases, with 15 bases remaining between them. The CDR3 is 14 residues long. The CDR3 region has the DNA TGTGCCAGCAGCGGGGTGGGAGGGATTTATGGCTACACCTTC. Translating gives CASSGVGGIYGYTF.

This sequence joins TRBV6-5 and TRBJ2-1; TRBD2 aligns across 8 bases. The CDR3 consists of 14 residues. V dropped 6 bases and J dropped 4; count of bases not matched to a gene: 5. Germline V gene sequence: CDR1 MNHEY, CDR2 SVGAGI. The CDR3 sequence is CASSRSGTYNEQFF. The CDR3 region has the DNA TGTGCCAGCAGCCGTAGCGGGACTTACAATGAGCAGTTCTTC.

V is TRBV6-5 and J is TRBJ1-4; no clear D gene. The germline V and J ends were trimmed by 4 bases and 0 bases, with 9 bases remaining between them. This CDR3 is 15 amino acids long. Germline V gene sequence: CDR1 MNHEY, CDR2 SVGAGI. The CDR3: CASSSPTATNEKLFF. As DNA, the CDR3 is TGTGCCAGCAGTTCGCCGACGGCAACTAATGAAAAACTGTTTTTT.

V gene TRBV6-1 combines with J gene TRBJ1-4; tentative D call: TRBD1 (5 bases). V lost 4 bases and J 5 bases, leaving 20 bases between the germline ends. The germline gives CDR1 MNHNS, CDR2 SASEGT. CDR3 length equals 17 residues. Here the CDR3 reads CASSGPSGKQWNEKLFF. CDR3 nucleotides: TGTGCCAGCAGTGGACCGTCAGGGAAACAGTGGAATGAAAAACTGTTTTTT.

This sequence joins TRBV28 and TRBJ2-5, with D unclear. CDR1 and CDR2 from the germline V gene are MDHEN and SYDVKM. Trimming pared 4 bases from V and 5 bases from J, leaving 14 bases between. This CDR3 spans 14 amino acids. Written as DNA, the CDR3 is TGTGCCAGCAGTTCTACGGGCCATACGGAGACCCAGTACTTC. This encodes CASSSTGHTETQYF. The full variable domain, completed using reference TRBV28 and TRBJ2-5, is DVKVTQSSRYLVKRTGEKVFLECVQDMDHENMFWYRQDPGLGLRLIYFSYDVKMKEKGDIPEGYSVSREKKERFSLILESASTNQTSMYLCASSSTGHTETQYFGPGTRLLVL.

The V call is TRBV28, the J call TRBJ1-6; 7 nucleotides agree with TRBD1. With V trimmed by 6 bases and J by 7 bases, 6 bases remained unmatched. Germline CDR1 reads MDHEN; CDR2 reads SYDVKM. CDR3 size: 14 residues. CDR3 coding DNA: TGTGCCAGCAGCCTGGGACAGCTCAATTCACCCCTCCACTTT. Translating it yields CASSLGQLNSPLHF.

The gene calls are TRBV20-1 and TRBJ2-1; D unresolved. Trimming removed 6 bases at V and 7 bases at J, with 16 bases between. Looked up from germline, CDR1 is DFQATT and CDR2 is SNEGSKA (reference sequence). This CDR3 region has 13 residues. Here the CDR3 reads CSAFLTQRNEQFF. Here the CDR3 DNA reads TGCAGTGCGTTCCTGACTCAAAGGAATGAGCAGTTCTTC.

The V gene is TRBV5-5, the J gene TRBJ2-2; D not certain. The CDR3 is made up of 16 amino acids. Germline CDR1 is SGHKS and CDR2 is YYEKEE (reference sequence). V lost 0 bases to trimming and J lost 4 bases, with 13 bases between them. CDR3 sequence reads: CASSLAPIRTTGELFF. The CDR3 nucleotides read TGTGCCAGCAGCTTGGCCCCGATTAGGACCACCGGGGAGCTGTTTTTT. The whole variable domain, filled in from reference TRBV5-5 and TRBJ2-2, reads DAGVTQSPTHLIKTRGQQVTLRCSPISGHKSVSWYQQVLGQGPQFIFQYYEKEERGRGNFPDRFSARQFPNYSSELNVNALLLGDSALYLCASSLAPIRTTGELFFGEGSRLTVL.